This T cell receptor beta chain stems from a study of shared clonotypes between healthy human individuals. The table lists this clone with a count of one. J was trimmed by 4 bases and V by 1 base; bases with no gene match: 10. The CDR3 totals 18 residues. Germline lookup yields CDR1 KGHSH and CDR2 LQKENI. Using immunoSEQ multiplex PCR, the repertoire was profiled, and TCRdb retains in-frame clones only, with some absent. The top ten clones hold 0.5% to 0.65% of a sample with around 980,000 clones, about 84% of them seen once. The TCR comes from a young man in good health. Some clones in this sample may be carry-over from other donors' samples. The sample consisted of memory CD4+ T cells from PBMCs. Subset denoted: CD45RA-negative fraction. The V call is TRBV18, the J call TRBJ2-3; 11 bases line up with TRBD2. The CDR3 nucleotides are TGTGCCAGCTCACCACAGGTGTCCACTAGCGGGAGACCAGATACGCAGTATTTT. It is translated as CASSPQVSTSGRPDTQYF.